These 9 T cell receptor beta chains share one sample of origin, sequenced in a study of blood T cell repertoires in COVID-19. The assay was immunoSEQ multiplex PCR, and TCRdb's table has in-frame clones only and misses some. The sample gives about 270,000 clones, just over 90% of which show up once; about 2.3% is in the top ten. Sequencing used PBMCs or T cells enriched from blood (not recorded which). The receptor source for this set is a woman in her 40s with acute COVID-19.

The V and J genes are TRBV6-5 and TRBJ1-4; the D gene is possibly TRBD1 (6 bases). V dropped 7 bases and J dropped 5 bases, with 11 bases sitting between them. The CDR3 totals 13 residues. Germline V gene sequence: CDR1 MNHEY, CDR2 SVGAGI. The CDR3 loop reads CASNRENNEKLFF. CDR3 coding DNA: TGTGCCAGCAACAGGGAAAACAATGAAAAACTGTTTTTT.

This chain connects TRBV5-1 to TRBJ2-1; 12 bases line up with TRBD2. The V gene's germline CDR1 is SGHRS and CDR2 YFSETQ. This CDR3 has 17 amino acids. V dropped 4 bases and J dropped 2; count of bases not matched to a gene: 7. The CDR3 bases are TGCGCCAGCAGCACGGGGACTAGCGGGTCGACCTACAATGAGCAGTTCTTC. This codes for CASSTGTSGSTYNEQFF.

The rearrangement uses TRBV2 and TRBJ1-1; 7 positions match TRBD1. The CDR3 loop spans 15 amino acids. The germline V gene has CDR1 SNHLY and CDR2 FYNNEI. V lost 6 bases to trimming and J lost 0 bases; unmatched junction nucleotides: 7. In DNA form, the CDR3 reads TGTGCCAGCAGCGGACAGGCCGCCATGAACACTGAAGCTTTCTTT. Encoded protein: CASSGQAAMNTEAFF.

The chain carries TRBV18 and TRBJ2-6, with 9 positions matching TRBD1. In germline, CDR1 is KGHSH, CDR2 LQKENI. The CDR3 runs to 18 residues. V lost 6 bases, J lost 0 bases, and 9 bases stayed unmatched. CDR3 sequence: CASSSSGTGTSGANVLTF. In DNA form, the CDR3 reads TGTGCCAGCTCGTCGTCCGGGACAGGGACCTCTGGGGCCAACGTCCTGACTTTC.

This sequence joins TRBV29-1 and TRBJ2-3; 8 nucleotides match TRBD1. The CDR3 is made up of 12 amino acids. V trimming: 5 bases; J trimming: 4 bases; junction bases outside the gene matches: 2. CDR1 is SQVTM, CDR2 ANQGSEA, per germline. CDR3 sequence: CSVSQGADTQYF. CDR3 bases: TGCAGCGTTTCACAGGGGGCAGATACGCAGTATTTT.

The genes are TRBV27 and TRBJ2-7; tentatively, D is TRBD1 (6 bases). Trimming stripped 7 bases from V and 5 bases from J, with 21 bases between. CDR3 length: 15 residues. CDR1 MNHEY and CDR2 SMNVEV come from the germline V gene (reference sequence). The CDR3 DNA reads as TGTGCCAGCATCCTACCCCACAGGGTCTGCCACGAGCAGTACTTC. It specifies CASILPHRVCHEQYF.

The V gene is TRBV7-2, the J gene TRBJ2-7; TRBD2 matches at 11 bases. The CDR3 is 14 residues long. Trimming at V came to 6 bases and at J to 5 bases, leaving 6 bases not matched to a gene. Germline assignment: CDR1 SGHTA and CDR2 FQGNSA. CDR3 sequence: CASRNSGGAHEQYF. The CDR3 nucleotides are TGTGCCAGCAGAAATAGCGGGGGGGCCCACGAGCAGTACTTC.

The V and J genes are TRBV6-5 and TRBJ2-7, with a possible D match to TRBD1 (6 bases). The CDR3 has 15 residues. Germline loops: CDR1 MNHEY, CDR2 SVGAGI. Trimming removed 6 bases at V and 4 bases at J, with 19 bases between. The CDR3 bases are TGTGCCAGCAGGATGGGGGACACGAAATCATACGAGCAGTACTTC. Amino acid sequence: CASRMGDTKSYEQYF.

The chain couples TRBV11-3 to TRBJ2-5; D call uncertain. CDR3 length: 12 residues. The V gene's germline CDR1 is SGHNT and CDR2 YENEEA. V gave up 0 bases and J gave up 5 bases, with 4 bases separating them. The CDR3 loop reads CASSLDAETQYF. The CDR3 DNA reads TGTGCCAGCAGCTTAGACGCGGAGACCCAGTACTTC.